The entry below gives a single T cell receptor beta chain sequence along with its context. Its antigen is not known. These data come from a study of CD4 T cells in relation to SARS-CoV-2 and coronaviruses. Study information: Shared crossreactive spike epitopes were mapped to their HLA restriction. Broader study findings: In 55% to 75% of donors, memory CD4+ clonotypes crossrecognized SARS-CoV-2 and at least one common cold coronavirus spike.

Unexposed donor CD4+ T cells date from about 2011-2019, before the COVID-19 pandemic. After 10 to 11 days of culture, CD4+ T cells were isolated. Using immunoSEQ multiplex PCR, the repertoire was profiled, and TCRdb retains in-frame clones only, with some absent. The profile shows 9,500 to 13,000 clones, more than 65% of them singletons. The CDR3 sequence is 15 residues long. Per germline, CDR1 SGHRS and CDR2 YFSETQ. V was cut by 0 bases and J by 2 bases, with 9 bases left in between. Sequenced material: CD4+ T cells from PBMCs, cultured in vitro. The sequence derives from a human donor in good health. The chain recombines TRBV5-1 with TRBJ1-5; D is possibly TRBD1 (5 bases). CDR3 region: CASSLEGVGNQPQHF. CDR3 nucleotides: TGCGCCAGCAGCTTGGAAGGGGTTGGCAATCAGCCCCAGCATTTT.